This T cell receptor (beta chain) is drawn from a study of cytomegalovirus exposure and HLA in healthy donors. Study information: A prior study identified 117 million unique TCR beta sequences from around 180 million T cells.

A note on this clone: Its antigen is unknown.

Whole-study findings and limits: Being indistinguishable, some V segments were excluded, TRBV6-2 and TRBV6-3 among them. A later analysis reportedly found that, within productive TCRs, an Asian-associated ancestry cluster had fewer N-insertions than the mean observed across the roughly 700 donors. Reports indicated that the classifier achieved high specificity and sensitivity in diagnosing cytomegalovirus status.

It was with 60 Vbeta and 13 Jbeta primers that the PCR ran. Profiled with immunoSEQ multiplex PCR; TCRdb holds only in-frame clones, not every one. The table shows approximately 160,000 clones, with around 68% occurring only once. The germline V gene encodes CDR1 SNHLY and CDR2 FYNNEI. The CDR3 contains 14 residues. Trimming left V 7 bases short and J 1 base short, with 14 bases between. The material sequenced was PBMCs. The receptor comes from a man aged 45 to 65 in good health and CMV-seronegative. The chain employs TRBV2 and TRBJ2-7; D is undetermined. The DNA of the CDR3 is TGTGCCAGCACCTCGACTTCCTGGTCCTACGAGCAGTACTTC. Translated: CASTSTSWSYEQYF.